These 21 T cell receptor beta chains share one sample of origin, sequenced in a study of long-term antiretroviral therapy in people with HIV. With survey level as its setting, the immunoSEQ assay was v3.0. The method was immunoSEQ multiplex PCR; TCRdb's version includes in-frame clones alone and lacks a portion of them. The sample yields about 20,000 clones, approximately 92% seen once. Sample: unsorted PBMCs, taken 4.4 years after starting antiretroviral therapy. These receptors originate from a woman in her forties or fifties with HIV.

This rearrangement joins TRBV20-1 to TRBJ1-1; D is ambiguous. CDR1 and CDR2 (germline): DFQATT, SNEGSKA (reference sequence). Trimming pared 3 bases from V and 6 bases from J, leaving 8 bases between. There are 11 residues in the CDR3. The CDR3 is CSAREEPEAFF. CDR3 coding DNA: TGCAGTGCTAGGGAGGAGCCTGAAGCTTTCTTT.

In its sample, this clone was seen once. The V call is TRBV19, the J call TRBJ2-7; D not certain. The CDR3 is 13 amino acids. V lost 5 bases and J lost 3, with 11 bases in between. Germline loops: CDR1 LNHDA, CDR2 SQIVND (reference sequence). The CDR3 loop is CASSPLPRYEQYF. As DNA, the CDR3 is TGTGCCAGTAGTCCCCTCCCCCGCTACGAGCAGTACTTC. Full variable domain (rest looked up from reference TRBV19 and TRBJ2-7): DGGITQSPKYLFRKEGQNVTLSCEQNLNHDAMYWYRQDPGQGLRLIYYSQIVNDFQKGDIAEGYSVSREKKESFPLTVTSAQKNPTAFYLCASSPLPRYEQYFGPGTRLTVT.

The chain couples TRBV16 to TRBJ2-7; 12 bases fit TRBD2. The CDR3 is 17 amino acids. J gave up 6 bases and V 5 bases, and 14 bases lay outside the gene matches. From germline, CDR1 is KGHSY and CDR2 FQNENV. This chain's CDR3 is CASSWGLAGGRVGEQYF. In nucleotides, the CDR3 is TGTGCCAGCAGCTGGGGTCTAGCGGGGGGGCGTGTCGGCGAGCAGTACTTC.

The count of this clone is one. The chain has TRBV18 and TRBJ1-3; the D is unclear. Deletions cut 3 bases from V and 1 base from J, with 10 bases between. This CDR3 region has 15 residues. CDR1 is KGHSH, CDR2 LQKENI, per germline. The CDR3 nucleotides are TGTGCCAGCTCACCCACGGACGGGTCTGGAAACACCATATATTTT. This codes for CASSPTDGSGNTIYF.

This sequence joins TRBV2 and TRBJ1-2; D perhaps matches TRBD1 (6 bases). CDR1 SNHLY and CDR2 FYNNEI come from the germline V gene. V shed 4 bases and J shed 8 bases, with 14 bases lying between them. The CDR3 covers 13 residues. This CDR3 reads CASSVETGTGYTF. The CDR3 DNA reads TGTGCCAGCAGTGTAGAGACAGGAACCGGCTACACCTTC.

The chain combines TRBV5-6 with TRBJ1-6, with TRBD1 identical over 9 bases. With V trimmed by 4 bases and J by 3 bases, 2 bases remained unmatched. CDR3 size: 15 residues. Germline V CDR1 and CDR2: SGHDT, YYEEEE. The DNA of the CDR3 is TGTGCCAGCAGCCTGGACAGGGGCTATAATTCACCCCTCCACTTT. This sequence encodes CASSLDRGYNSPLHF.

Here the CDR3 DNA reads TGTGCCAGCAGTCCAGGAAAGAACACCGGGGAGCTGTTTTTT. The encoded protein is CASSPGKNTGELFF. The V gene is TRBV6-5, the J gene TRBJ2-2; D is undetermined. Germline V gene sequence: CDR1 MNHEY, CDR2 SVGAGI. The CDR3 contains 14 residues. Trimming pared 5 bases from V and 1 base from J, leaving 8 bases between.

The V call is TRBV5-1, the J call TRBJ2-5, with D possibly being TRBD1 (7 bases). This CDR3 spans 16 amino acids. Trimming removed 4 bases from V and 2 bases from J, with 18 bases in between. CDR1 is SGHRS and CDR2 is YFSETQ in the germline V gene. The CDR3 DNA reads as TGCGCCAGCAGCCTCCACGGACAGGCGGGACAAGAGACCCAGTACTTC. Its protein product is CASSLHGQAGQETQYF.

The chain carries TRBV6-6 and TRBJ2-7; no definite D call. Germline CDR1 and CDR2: MNHNY and SVGAGI (reference sequence). Trimming took 6 bases from V and 2 from J, leaving 8 bases between them. The CDR3 covers 12 residues. In nucleotides, the CDR3 is TGTGCCAGCAGCAAGTCAACCTACGAGCAGTACTTC. Its protein product is CASSKSTYEQYF.

Regarding this clone: At one of its ends the junction is not consistent with the germline gene, which may arise from a read error. The chain links TRBV11-3 to TRBJ2-5, with D possibly TRBD1 on 7 matching bases. Germline-derived CDR1 and CDR2 are SGHNT and YENEEA. This CDR3 is built from 16 residues. The CDR3 is CASSLAAGGPGETQYF. CDR3 nucleotide sequence: TGTGCCAGCAGTTTAGCCGCAGGGGGGCCGGGAGAGACCCAGTACTTC.

V is TRBV13 and J is TRBJ1-1; 8 bases agree with TRBD1. CDR1 is PRHDT and CDR2 is FYEKMQ in the germline V gene (reference sequence). Germline trimming cut 4 bases from V and 4 bases from J; bases unmatched to any gene: 2. This CDR3 region has 13 residues. The CDR3 sequence is CASSSDRGTEAFF. The CDR3, as DNA: TGTGCCAGCAGCTCCGACAGGGGCACTGAAGCTTTCTTT.

This clone was seen once. This chain joins TRBV30 and TRBJ1-6; D ambiguous. V was cut by 3 bases and J by 0 bases, with 9 bases left in between. Germline lookup yields CDR1 GTSNPN and CDR2 SVGIG (reference sequence). The CDR3 length is 15 residues. The CDR3 DNA sequence: TGTGCCTGGAGCAAACCGCGCTCCTATAATTCACCCCTCCACTTT. Residues: CAWSKPRSYNSPLHF.

This chain links TRBV5-4 with TRBJ2-3; D perhaps matches TRBD2 (7 bases). Trimming cost V 1 base and J 4 bases, with 13 bases left between them. The CDR3 totals 15 residues. Germline CDR1 is SGHNT and CDR2 is YYREEE (reference sequence). CDR3 sequence reads: CASSLYEGGADTQYF. DNA of the CDR3: TGTGCCAGCAGCTTGTATGAGGGGGGGGCAGATACGCAGTATTTT.

This rearrangement joins TRBV5-1 to TRBJ1-4; no definite D call. CDR3 size: 17 residues. Germline values: CDR1 SGHRS, CDR2 YFSETQ. V was clipped by 0 bases and J by 6 bases, with 18 bases between them. The CDR3: CASSLGAAARPYEKLFF. Written as DNA, the CDR3 is TGCGCCAGCAGCTTGGGGGCAGCGGCCCGGCCATATGAAAAACTGTTTTTT.

On this clone: Within the sample, other DNA sequences also encode this same CDR3. The rearrangement joins TRBV18 to TRBJ1-5; 10 bases fit TRBD1. Germline V gene sequence: CDR1 KGHSH, CDR2 LQKENI. The CDR3 is made up of 15 amino acids. J gave up 2 bases and V 6 bases, and 4 bases lay outside the gene matches. This CDR3 is CASSPDRGGNQPQHF. The DNA for the CDR3 is TGTGCCAGCTCTCCGGACAGGGGGGGCAATCAGCCCCAGCATTTT. The full variable domain, completed using reference TRBV18 and TRBJ1-5, is NAGVMQNPRHLVRRRGQEARLRCSPMKGHSHVYWYRQLPEEGLKFMVYLQKENIIDESGMPKERFSAEFPKEGPSILRIQQVVRGDSAAYFCASSPDRGGNQPQHFGDGTRLSIL.

The chain uses TRBV30 and TRBJ1-3; TRBD1 might be the D (5 bases). The CDR3 loop spans 15 amino acids. Between the trimmed V and J ends, which lost 0 bases and 4 bases, there was a span of 13 bases. Germline V gene lookup returns CDR1 GTSNPN and CDR2 SVGIG (reference sequence). The CDR3 region is CAWSVLGVAGNTIYF. CDR3 in DNA: TGTGCCTGGAGTGTACTAGGGGTGGCCGGAAACACCATATATTTT.

As to this clone: At the DNA level, this CDR3 is encoded by other sequences in the same sample as well. This rearrangement joins TRBV29-1 to TRBJ2-6; D possibly corresponds to TRBD1 (6 bases). The ends were cut back, 6 bases at V and 0 bases at J, with 15 bases in the middle. Germline V CDR1 and CDR2: SQVTM, ANQGSEA. The CDR3 length is 16 residues. The CDR3 is CSVSRDTDSGANVLTF. The DNA of the CDR3 is TGCAGCGTATCCCGGGACACTGACTCTGGGGCCAACGTCCTGACTTTC.

The chain links TRBV25-1 to TRBJ1-6; a weak D match, TRBD1 (5 bases). The CDR3 totals 17 residues. V was trimmed by 1 base and J by 7 bases, leaving 17 bases between them. The germline gives CDR1 MGHDK, CDR2 SYGVNS. The CDR3 region has the DNA TGTGCCAGCAGTGAATTTTCTACAGGCCTGGGGAATTCACCCCTCCACTTT. This translates into CASSEFSTGLGNSPLHF.

Notes on this clone: Other DNA sequences in this specimen translate into the identical CDR3. This sequence joins TRBV7-8 and TRBJ2-7, with TRBD1 identical over 8 bases. After removal of 5 bases from V and 2 bases from J, the junction contained 5 bases not matched to a gene. The germline V gene has CDR1 SGHVS and CDR2 FQNEAQ. The CDR3 runs to 14 residues. Here the CDR3 DNA reads TGTGCCAGCAGCCCCGGGACAGGTCCCTACGAGCAGTACTTC. It specifies CASSPGTGPYEQYF.

This sequence joins TRBV25-1 and TRBJ2-3; D gene unclear. CDR1 and CDR2 from the germline V gene are MGHDK and SYGVNS. The V end lost 8 bases, the J end lost 5 bases, and 8 bases lay between the germline ends. CDR3 length: 11 amino acids. CDR3 residues: CASAWGDTQYF. For the CDR3, the DNA is TGTGCCAGCGCCTGGGGAGATACGCAGTATTTT.

A single count supports this clone. The gene calls are TRBV6-5 and TRBJ2-3; TRBD2 agrees at 13 bases. Germline values: CDR1 MNHEY, CDR2 SVGAGI. With V trimmed by 4 bases and J by 6 bases, 1 base remained unmatched. This CDR3 has 14 residues. The DNA for the CDR3 is TGTGCCAGCAGTTTACTAGCGGGGGGGGATACGCAGTATTTT. Its protein product is CASSLLAGGDTQYF.